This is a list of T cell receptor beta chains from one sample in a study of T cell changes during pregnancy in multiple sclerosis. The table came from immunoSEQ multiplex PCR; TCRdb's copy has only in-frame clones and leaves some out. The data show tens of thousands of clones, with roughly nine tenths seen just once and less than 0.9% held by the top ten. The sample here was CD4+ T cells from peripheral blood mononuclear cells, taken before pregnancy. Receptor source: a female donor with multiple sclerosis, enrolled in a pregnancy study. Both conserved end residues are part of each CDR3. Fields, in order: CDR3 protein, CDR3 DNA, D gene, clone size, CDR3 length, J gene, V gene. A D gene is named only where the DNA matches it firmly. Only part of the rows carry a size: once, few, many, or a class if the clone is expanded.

cdr3_aa: CAISRRGVGETQYF
cdr3_nt: TGTGCCATCAGTCGGAGGGGAGTGGGGGAGACCCAGTACTTC
d_call: .
clone_size: .
cdr3_length: 14
j_call: TRBJ2-5
v_call: TRBV10-3

cdr3_aa: CASSSQPGQGVSYEQYF
cdr3_nt: TGTGCCAGCAGTTCACAACCGGGACAGGGTGTCTCCTACGAGCAGTACTTC
d_call: TRBD1
clone_size: .
cdr3_length: 17
j_call: TRBJ2-7
v_call: TRBV27

cdr3_aa: CAIGGQGNSPLHF
cdr3_nt: TGTGCCATCGGGGGACAGGGTAATTCACCCCTCCACTTT
d_call: TRBD1
clone_size: .
cdr3_length: 13
j_call: TRBJ1-6
v_call: TRBV10-3

cdr3_aa: CASSFLGGAPREKLFF
cdr3_nt: TGTGCCAGCAGCTTCCTTGGGGGGGCGCCGCGTGAAAAACTGTTTTTT
d_call: .
clone_size: .
cdr3_length: 16
j_call: TRBJ1-4
v_call: TRBV5-5

cdr3_aa: CAAQKTIHYGYTF
cdr3_nt: TGTGCCGCCCAGAAAACTATTCACTATGGCTACACCTTC
d_call: .
clone_size: .
cdr3_length: 13
j_call: TRBJ1-2
v_call: TRBV6-5

cdr3_aa: CASSSLGLAYNEQFF
cdr3_nt: TGCGCCAGCAGCTCCCTGGGACTAGCTTACAATGAGCAGTTCTTC
d_call: TRBD2
clone_size: .
cdr3_length: 15
j_call: TRBJ2-1
v_call: TRBV5-1

cdr3_aa: CASSLQTSGITTYNEQFF
cdr3_nt: TGTGCCAGCTCACTTCAGACTAGCGGGATAACTACCTACAATGAGCAGTTCTTC
d_call: TRBD2
clone_size: .
cdr3_length: 18
j_call: TRBJ2-1
v_call: TRBV18

cdr3_aa: CASSLLAGVAGELFF
cdr3_nt: TGTGCCAGCAGCTTACTAGCGGGAGTAGCCGGGGAGCTGTTTTTT
d_call: TRBD2
clone_size: .
cdr3_length: 15
j_call: TRBJ2-2
v_call: TRBV7-9

cdr3_aa: CASSPAGYGELFF
cdr3_nt: TGTGCCAGCTCACCAGCAGGGTACGGGGAGCTGTTTTTT
d_call: .
clone_size: .
cdr3_length: 13
j_call: TRBJ2-2
v_call: TRBV18

cdr3_aa: CASSIVGTGRNQPQHF
cdr3_nt: TGTGCCAGTAGTATAGTGGGGACAGGTCGCAATCAGCCCCAGCATTTT
d_call: TRBD1
clone_size: .
cdr3_length: 16
j_call: TRBJ1-5
v_call: TRBV19

cdr3_aa: CASSIPTGTGHTQYF
cdr3_nt: TGTGCCAGTAGTATACCCACCGGGACAGGGCACACGCAGTATTTT
d_call: TRBD1
clone_size: .
cdr3_length: 15
j_call: TRBJ2-3
v_call: TRBV19

cdr3_aa: CAGSRPGLGAHEQFF
cdr3_nt: TGTGCCGGCTCAAGACCGGGACTAGGTGCCCATGAGCAGTTCTTC
d_call: TRBD2
clone_size: .
cdr3_length: 15
j_call: TRBJ2-1
v_call: TRBV28

cdr3_aa: CASSEVGSSGLIGDTQYF
cdr3_nt: TGTGCCAGCAGTGAAGTCGGTAGTAGCGGTCTGATAGGAGATACGCAGTATTTT
d_call: .
clone_size: .
cdr3_length: 18
j_call: TRBJ2-3
v_call: TRBV2

cdr3_aa: CASSLGGNRVGTEAFF
cdr3_nt: TGTGCCAGCAGCTTAGGGGGAAACAGGGTGGGCACTGAAGCTTTCTTT
d_call: .
clone_size: once
cdr3_length: 16
j_call: TRBJ1-1
v_call: TRBV7-2

cdr3_aa: CASSRSTLAGVFYNEQFF
cdr3_nt: TGTGCCAGTAGCCGTTCCACCTTAGCGGGAGTATTCTACAATGAGCAGTTCTTC
d_call: TRBD2
clone_size: .
cdr3_length: 18
j_call: TRBJ2-1
v_call: TRBV19

cdr3_aa: CASSVAPLGTRSQETQYF
cdr3_nt: TGTGCCAGCAGCGTAGCACCACTAGGAACCCGATCTCAAGAGACCCAGTACTTC
d_call: .
clone_size: .
cdr3_length: 18
j_call: TRBJ2-5
v_call: TRBV9

cdr3_aa: CASSLVQTNTGELFF
cdr3_nt: TGCGCCAGCAGCTTGGTACAGACCAACACCGGGGAGCTGTTTTTT
d_call: .
clone_size: once
cdr3_length: 15
j_call: TRBJ2-2
v_call: TRBV5-1

cdr3_aa: CASSLRGGRNEKLFF
cdr3_nt: TGTGCCAGCAGCCTTCGGGGAGGCCGAAATGAAAAACTGTTTTTT
d_call: .
clone_size: .
cdr3_length: 15
j_call: TRBJ1-4
v_call: TRBV7-9

cdr3_aa: CASSRQADRSPLHF
cdr3_nt: TGTGCCAGCAGTCGACAGGCGGATAGATCACCCCTCCACTTT
d_call: .
clone_size: .
cdr3_length: 14
j_call: TRBJ1-6
v_call: TRBV6-5

cdr3_aa: CASSFHRGLQYQPQHF
cdr3_nt: TGTGCCAGCAGCTTTCACAGGGGGCTCCAATATCAGCCCCAGCATTTT
d_call: TRBD1
clone_size: .
cdr3_length: 16
j_call: TRBJ1-5
v_call: TRBV5-8

cdr3_aa: CAISDLKGAGTDTQYF
cdr3_nt: TGTGCCATCAGTGACTTGAAGGGGGCTGGTACAGATACGCAGTATTTT
d_call: TRBD1
clone_size: .
cdr3_length: 16
j_call: TRBJ2-3
v_call: TRBV10-3

cdr3_aa: CASSQDGGKFSYEQYF
cdr3_nt: TGTGCCAGCAGCCAAGATGGCGGGAAGTTCTCCTACGAGCAGTACTTC
d_call: .
clone_size: once
cdr3_length: 16
j_call: TRBJ2-7
v_call: TRBV14

cdr3_aa: CASSHLLGGGYTGELFF
cdr3_nt: TGTGCCAGCAGTCACCTCCTTGGGGGAGGGTACACCGGGGAGCTGTTTTTT
d_call: TRBD2
clone_size: .
cdr3_length: 17
j_call: TRBJ2-2
v_call: TRBV28

cdr3_aa: CASSFRGRGTEAFF
cdr3_nt: TGTGCCAGCAGTTTTAGGGGGAGAGGGACTGAAGCTTTCTTT
d_call: .
clone_size: .
cdr3_length: 14
j_call: TRBJ1-1
v_call: TRBV28

cdr3_aa: CASSFTTGTSGYNEQFF
cdr3_nt: TGTGCCAGCAGCTTCACGACCGGGACTAGCGGATACAATGAGCAGTTCTTC
d_call: TRBD2
clone_size: .
cdr3_length: 17
j_call: TRBJ2-1
v_call: TRBV7-9

cdr3_aa: CASSPRPGYEQYF
cdr3_nt: TGTGCCAGCAGCCCACGTCCGGGCTACGAGCAGTACTTC
d_call: .
clone_size: .
cdr3_length: 13
j_call: TRBJ2-7
v_call: TRBV13

cdr3_aa: CASSHVQDYYNSPLHF
cdr3_nt: TGTGCCAGCAGCCATGTACAGGATTACTATAATTCACCCCTCCACTTT
d_call: .
clone_size: .
cdr3_length: 16
j_call: TRBJ1-6
v_call: TRBV4-2

cdr3_aa: CASSSPGQRSYEQYF
cdr3_nt: TGTGCCAGCAGTTCCCCGGGTCAGCGGTCCTACGAGCAGTACTTC
d_call: .
clone_size: .
cdr3_length: 15
j_call: TRBJ2-7
v_call: TRBV28

cdr3_aa: CASSTLAGAGPGELFF
cdr3_nt: TGTGCCAGTAGTACCCTAGCGGGGGCGGGCCCCGGGGAGCTGTTTTTT
d_call: TRBD2
clone_size: .
cdr3_length: 16
j_call: TRBJ2-2
v_call: TRBV19

cdr3_aa: CASSSSGTHELFF
cdr3_nt: TGCGCCAGCAGCTCGTCCGGGACTCACGAGCTGTTTTTT
d_call: .
clone_size: .
cdr3_length: 13
j_call: TRBJ2-2
v_call: TRBV5-1

cdr3_aa: CASSLGADTQYF
cdr3_nt: TGTGCCAGCAGTCTGGGGGCGGATACGCAGTATTTT
d_call: .
clone_size: .
cdr3_length: 12
j_call: TRBJ2-3
v_call: TRBV2

cdr3_aa: CASSHTGTATNEKLFF
cdr3_nt: TGCGCCAGCAGTCACACAGGGACAGCAACTAATGAAAAACTGTTTTTT
d_call: TRBD1
clone_size: .
cdr3_length: 16
j_call: TRBJ1-4
v_call: TRBV10-1

cdr3_aa: CASSTIPGLAYEQYF
cdr3_nt: TGTGCCAGCAGCACGATCCCGGGACTAGCTTACGAGCAGTACTTC
d_call: TRBD2
clone_size: few
cdr3_length: 15
j_call: TRBJ2-7
v_call: TRBV7-8

cdr3_aa: CASSYSGTANYGYTF
cdr3_nt: TGTGCCAGCAGTTACTCCGGGACAGCTAACTATGGCTACACCTTC
d_call: TRBD1
clone_size: .
cdr3_length: 15
j_call: TRBJ1-2
v_call: TRBV6-5

cdr3_aa: CASSERSNRLNTEAFF
cdr3_nt: TGTGCCAGCAGTGAGCGGTCGAACAGGCTGAACACTGAAGCTTTCTTT
d_call: .
clone_size: .
cdr3_length: 16
j_call: TRBJ1-1
v_call: TRBV2

cdr3_aa: CASSSPSGLGDTQYF
cdr3_nt: TGTGCCAGCAGTTCGCCTAGCGGGTTAGGCGATACGCAGTATTTT
d_call: TRBD2
clone_size: .
cdr3_length: 15
j_call: TRBJ2-3
v_call: TRBV6-5

cdr3_aa: CSVEGPRGSYEQYF
cdr3_nt: TGCAGCGTTGAAGGACCCCGCGGGTCCTACGAGCAGTACTTC
d_call: .
clone_size: .
cdr3_length: 14
j_call: TRBJ2-7
v_call: TRBV29-1

cdr3_aa: CASSYMSPGELFF
cdr3_nt: TGTGCCAGCAGTTACATGAGCCCCGGGGAGCTGTTTTTT
d_call: .
clone_size: .
cdr3_length: 13
j_call: TRBJ2-2
v_call: TRBV6-5

cdr3_aa: CATSRDATSGSGQFF
cdr3_nt: TGTGCCACCAGCAGAGATGCGACTAGCGGGAGTGGGCAGTTCTTC
d_call: TRBD2
clone_size: few
cdr3_length: 15
j_call: TRBJ2-1
v_call: TRBV15